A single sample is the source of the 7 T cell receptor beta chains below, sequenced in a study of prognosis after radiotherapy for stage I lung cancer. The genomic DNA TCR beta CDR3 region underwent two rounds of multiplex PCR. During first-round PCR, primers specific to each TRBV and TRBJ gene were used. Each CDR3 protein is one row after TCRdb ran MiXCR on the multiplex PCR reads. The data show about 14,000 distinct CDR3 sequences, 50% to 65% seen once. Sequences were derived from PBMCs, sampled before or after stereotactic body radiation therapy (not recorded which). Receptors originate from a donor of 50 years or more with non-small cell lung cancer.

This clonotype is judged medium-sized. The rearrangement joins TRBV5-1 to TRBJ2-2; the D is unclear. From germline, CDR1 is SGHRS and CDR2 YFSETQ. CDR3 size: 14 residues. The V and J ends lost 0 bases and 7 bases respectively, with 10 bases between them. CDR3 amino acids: CASSLGDSNGELFF. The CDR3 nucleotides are TGCGCCAGCAGCTTGGGGGATAGTAACGGGGAGCTGTTTTTT.

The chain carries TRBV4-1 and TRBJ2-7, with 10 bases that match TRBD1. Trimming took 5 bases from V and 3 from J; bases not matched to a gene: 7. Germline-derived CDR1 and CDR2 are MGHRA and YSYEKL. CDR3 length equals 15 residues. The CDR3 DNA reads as TGCGCCAGCAGCAGCCTGACAGGGGGCTTCTACGAGCAGTACTTC. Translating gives CASSSLTGGFYEQYF.

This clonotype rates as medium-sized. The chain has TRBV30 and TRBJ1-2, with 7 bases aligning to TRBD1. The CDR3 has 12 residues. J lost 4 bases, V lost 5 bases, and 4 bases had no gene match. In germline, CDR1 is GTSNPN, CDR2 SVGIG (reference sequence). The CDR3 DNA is TGTGCCTGGGGACGGACAGGCTATGGCTACACCTTC. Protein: CAWGRTGYGYTF.

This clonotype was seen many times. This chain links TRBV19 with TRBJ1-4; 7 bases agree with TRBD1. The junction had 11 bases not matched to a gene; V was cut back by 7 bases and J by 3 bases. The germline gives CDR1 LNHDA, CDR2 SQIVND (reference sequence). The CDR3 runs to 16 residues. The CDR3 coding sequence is TGTGCCAGTACCCAACTGCCGGGACAGCCTAATGAAAAACTGTTTTTT. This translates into CASTQLPGQPNEKLFF.

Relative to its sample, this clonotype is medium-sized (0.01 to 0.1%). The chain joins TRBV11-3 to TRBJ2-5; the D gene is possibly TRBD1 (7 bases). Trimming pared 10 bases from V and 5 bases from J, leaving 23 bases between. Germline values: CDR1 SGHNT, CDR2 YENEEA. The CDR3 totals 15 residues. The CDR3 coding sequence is TGTGCCACAAGCCCCCGGCAGGGGGGCGGGGAGACCCAGTACTTC. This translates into CATSPRQGGGETQYF. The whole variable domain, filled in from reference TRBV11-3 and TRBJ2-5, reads EAGVVQSPRYKIIEKKQPVAFWCNPISGHNTLYWYLQNLGQGPELLIRYENEEAVDDSQLPKDRFSAERLKGVDSTLKIQPAELGDSAVYLCATSPRQGGGETQYFGPGTRLLVL.

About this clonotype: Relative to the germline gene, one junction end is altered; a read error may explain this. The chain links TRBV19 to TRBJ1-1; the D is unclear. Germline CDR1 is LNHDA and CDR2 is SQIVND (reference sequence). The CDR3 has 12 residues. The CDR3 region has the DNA TGTGCCAGTAGTATAGAAGGGATTGAAGATTTCTTT. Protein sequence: CASSIEGIEDFF.

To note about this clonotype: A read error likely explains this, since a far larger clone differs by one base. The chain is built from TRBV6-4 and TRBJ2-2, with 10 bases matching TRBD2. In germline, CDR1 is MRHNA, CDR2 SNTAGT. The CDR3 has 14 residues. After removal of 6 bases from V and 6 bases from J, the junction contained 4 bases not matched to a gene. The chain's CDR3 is CASRSGRASGELFF. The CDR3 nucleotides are TGTGCCAGCAGGAGCGGGAGGGCCTCCGGGGAGCTGTTTTTT.